One sample yielded the 29 T cell receptor beta chains listed below, sequenced in a study of T cell clones after liver transplantation. The assay was immunoSEQ multiplex PCR, and TCRdb's table has in-frame clones only and misses some. Among 15,000 or so clones listed, under 90% were seen once. The source material was CD8+ T cells from blood, sampled around 48 months after liver transplant. These receptors were collected from a human patient who received a liver transplant. Some T cells could come from the graft donor.

This chain links TRBV2 with TRBJ2-2, with 8 bases fitting TRBD1. The CDR3 covers 18 residues. The junction had 10 bases not matched to a gene; V was cut back by 1 base and J by 3 bases. Per the germline V gene, CDR1 is SNHLY and CDR2 is FYNNEI. The DNA for the CDR3 is TGTGCCAGCAGTGAAGGGACAGGGTGGTCTGGGTACACCGGGGAGCTGTTTTTT. Translated: CASSEGTGWSGYTGELFF.

This chain uses TRBV4-1 with TRBJ2-1; the match to TRBD2 covers 8 bases. This CDR3 has 15 residues. Germline V gene lookup returns CDR1 MGHRA and CDR2 YSYEKL. The junction had 10 bases not matched to a gene; V was cut back by 3 bases and J by 9 bases. The CDR3 sequence: CASSHPALAGTEQFF. The CDR3 DNA follows: TGCGCCAGCAGCCACCCTGCATTAGCGGGGACTGAGCAGTTCTTC.

This chain connects TRBV28 to TRBJ1-5, with a tentative D call TRBD1 (5 bases). CDR3 length equals 14 residues. The germline V and J ends were trimmed by 3 bases and 1 base, with 7 bases remaining between them. Germline CDR1 MDHEN, CDR2 SYDVKM. Written as DNA, the CDR3 is TGTGCCAGCAGTTTCCCAGGGAGCAATCAGCCCCAGCATTTT. Protein: CASSFPGSNQPQHF.

This clone was picked up one time. The rearrangement joins TRBV7-9 to TRBJ1-4, with 8 bases identical to TRBD1. The V and J ends lost 5 bases and 0 bases, in that order; junction bases with no gene match: 5. The length of the CDR3 is 16 residues. Germline CDR1 reads SEHNR; CDR2 reads FQNEAQ (reference sequence). The CDR3 nucleotides read TGTGCCAGCAGCCCAGGACAGGGCACAACTAATGAAAAACTGTTTTTT. It codes for CASSPGQGTTNEKLFF.

The chain has TRBV19 and TRBJ1-6; D possibly corresponds to TRBD1 (5 bases). CDR3 length: 16 amino acids. Trimming stripped 3 bases from V and 0 bases from J, with 9 bases between. Germline V gene data show CDR1 as LNHDA and CDR2 as SQIVND (reference sequence). DNA for the CDR3: TGTGCCAGTAGTATTGGAGGGGACTCCTATAATTCACCCCTCCACTTT. This translates into CASSIGGDSYNSPLHF.

The chain couples TRBV30 to TRBJ2-1; 8 bases are a match to TRBD2. The CDR3 sequence is 16 residues long. The V gene end was trimmed by 0 bases and the J gene end by 4 bases; junction bases not matched to a gene: 8. Germline-derived CDR1 and CDR2 are GTSNPN and SVGIG (reference sequence). The CDR3 nucleotides are TGTGCCTGGAGTGTACTCCCTAGCGGGTCGTACAATGAGCAGTTCTTC. This codes for CAWSVLPSGSYNEQFF.

The chain combines TRBV9 with TRBJ2-7; D may correspond to TRBD1 or TRBD2 (5 bases each). The CDR3 runs to 16 residues. Between the trimmed V and J ends, which lost 3 bases and 3 bases, there was a span of 19 bases. Per the germline V gene, CDR1 is SGDLS and CDR2 is YYNGEE. CDR3 protein: CASSAEGNSQNYEQYF. CDR3 DNA: TGTGCCAGCAGCGCAGAGGGGAATAGTCAGAACTACGAGCAGTACTTC.

The chain has TRBV30 and TRBJ1-1; no reliable D call. Germline CDR1 is GTSNPN and CDR2 is SVGIG (reference sequence). The CDR3 length is 11 residues. With 5 bases removed from V and 4 bases from J, the gap between germline ends came to 8 bases. In DNA form, the CDR3 reads TGTGCCTGGGGGGTCGGCACTGAAGCTTTCTTT. This gives the protein CAWGVGTEAFF.

This clone is medium-sized. This rearrangement joins TRBV27 to TRBJ1-5, with D possibly being TRBD1 (5 bases). The V end was cut by 6 bases, the J end by 4 bases, with 13 bases between. This CDR3 is 14 amino acids long. CDR1 and CDR2 (germline): MNHEY, SMNVEV (reference sequence). The CDR3 DNA reads as TGTGCCAGCAGCTACTTTGGGGCTAATCAGCCCCAGCATTTT. Translation: CASSYFGANQPQHF.

This CDR3 reads CASSEQGGGYNEQFF. As DNA, the CDR3 is TGTGCCAGTAGCGAACAGGGAGGAGGATACAATGAGCAGTTCTTC. The chain couples TRBV19 to TRBJ2-1; tentatively, D is TRBD1 or TRBD2 (6 bases each). Germline CDR1 is LNHDA and CDR2 is SQIVND (reference sequence). The V gene lost 6 bases and the J gene lost 4 bases, with 16 bases spanning the gap. There are 15 residues in the CDR3.

This chain uses TRBV5-8 with TRBJ1-1; D remains ambiguous. The CDR3 has 13 amino acids. Trimming shortened V by 0 bases and J by 1 base, and 4 bases separated the two germline ends. Germline V gene sequence: CDR1 SGHTS, CDR2 YDEGEE. The CDR3 reads CASSLDRNTEAFF. DNA for the CDR3: TGTGCCAGCAGCTTGGACAGGAACACTGAAGCTTTCTTT.

The chain recombines TRBV7-7 with TRBJ2-1; D gene ambiguous. The CDR3 is made up of 13 amino acids. The ends were cut back, 2 bases at V and 2 bases at J, with 4 bases in the middle. Germline V lookup: CDR1 SSHAT, CDR2 FNYEAQ (reference sequence). This CDR3 is CASSLSTYNEQFF. CDR3 sequence (DNA): TGTGCCAGCAGCTTAAGTACCTACAATGAGCAGTTCTTC. The variable domain in full, with the rest retrieved from reference TRBV7-7 and TRBJ2-1, is GAGVSQSPRYKVTKRGQDVTLRCDPISSHATLYWYQQALGQGPEFLTYFNYEAQPDKSGLPSDRFSAERPEGSISTLTIQRTEQRDSAMYRCASSLSTYNEQFFGPGTRLTVL.

This clone was seen a single time. The rearrangement uses TRBV10-1 and TRBJ2-3; perhaps TRBD1 as D (5 bases). V lost 4 bases, J lost 5 bases, and 16 bases lay in between. Germline V gene data show CDR1 as WNHNN and CDR2 as SYGVQD (reference sequence). The CDR3 is 15 residues long. DNA for the CDR3: TGCGCCAGCAGTGGCCAGGGATTCCGTGGAGATACGCAGTATTTT. Its translation is CASSGQGFRGDTQYF.

The gene calls are TRBV2 and TRBJ2-7; 8 bases line up with TRBD2. Germline assignment: CDR1 SNHLY and CDR2 FYNNEI. The V and J ends lost 4 bases and 3 bases, in that order; junction bases with no gene match: 11. The CDR3 contains 16 residues. CDR3 residues: CASSALGGDLLYEQYF. The CDR3 DNA follows: TGTGCCAGCAGTGCCCTCGGGGGGGACTTACTCTACGAGCAGTACTTC.

V gene TRBV27 combines with J gene TRBJ2-1; 13 nucleotides line up with TRBD2. The CDR3 totals 15 residues. The V gene end was trimmed by 6 bases and the J gene end by 6 bases; junction bases not matched to a gene: 5. Germline V gene lookup returns CDR1 MNHEY and CDR2 SMNVEV (reference sequence). The CDR3 is CASSTGTSGINEQFF. The DNA of the CDR3 is TGTGCCAGCAGCACCGGGACTAGCGGGATCAATGAGCAGTTCTTC.

The chain couples TRBV27 to TRBJ2-1; D not resolved. The CDR3 runs 12 residues. The V end was cut by 1 base, the J end by 10 bases, with 8 bases between. CDR1 and CDR2 (germline): MNHEY, SMNVEV (reference sequence). Here the CDR3 reads CASSLYSREQFF. CDR3 nucleotides: TGTGCCAGCAGTTTATATTCGCGAGAGCAGTTCTTC.

The genes are TRBV27 and TRBJ1-2; perhaps TRBD1 as D (6 bases). Trimming cost V 10 bases and J 8 bases, with 23 bases left between them. CDR1 MNHEY and CDR2 SMNVEV come from the germline V gene (reference sequence). There are 14 residues in the CDR3. The CDR3 spells CATKGGGAIWGYTF. DNA of the CDR3: TGTGCCACCAAAGGTGGGGGGGCCATTTGGGGCTACACCTTC.

The CDR3 region is CASSLFGNEQYF. In DNA, the CDR3 is TGTGCCAGCAGTTTATTCGGGAATGAGCAGTACTTC. The rearrangement uses TRBV27 and TRBJ2-7; maybe TRBD2 (5 bases). Per the germline V gene, CDR1 is MNHEY and CDR2 is SMNVEV (reference sequence). The CDR3 length is 12 residues. Trimming cost V 1 base and J 7 bases, with 8 bases left between them.

This chain connects TRBV19 to TRBJ1-1; 8 bases align to TRBD1. The germline V gene has CDR1 LNHDA and CDR2 SQIVND (reference sequence). This CDR3 has 13 amino acids. The V segment lost 3 bases and the J segment 7 bases; nucleotides outside the gene matches: 4. The CDR3: CASSIRTGLEAFF. CDR3 nucleotides: TGTGCCAGTAGTATCAGGACAGGGCTTGAAGCTTTCTTT.

The chain combines TRBV5-1 with TRBJ2-1; D is ambiguous. This CDR3 region has 15 residues. Germline loops: CDR1 SGHRS, CDR2 YFSETQ. The V gene lost 0 bases and the J gene lost 0 bases, with 7 bases spanning the gap. CDR3: CASSLGISSYNEQFF. As DNA, the CDR3 is TGCGCCAGCAGCTTGGGGATTAGCTCCTACAATGAGCAGTTCTTC.

CDR3 amino acids: CASSTWAADTQYF. The CDR3 DNA follows: TGTGCCAGCAGCACCTGGGCCGCAGATACGCAGTATTTT. J is TRBJ2-3 and V is TRBV9; D is ambiguous. The CDR3 sequence is 13 residues long. V lost 4 bases to trimming and J lost 4 bases, with 10 bases between them. Germline V gene sequence: CDR1 SGDLS, CDR2 YYNGEE.

This clone appeared a few times. The gene calls are TRBV7-8 and TRBJ2-5; perhaps TRBD2 as D (7 bases). Germline lookup yields CDR1 SGHVS and CDR2 FQNEAQ. Trimming shortened V by 6 bases and J by 5 bases, and 13 bases separated the two germline ends. The CDR3 length is 13 residues. CDR3 in DNA: TGTGCCAGCAGTTGGGGGGGGCCGGAGACCCAGTACTTC. Translation gives CASSWGGPETQYF.

The chain has TRBV6-1 and TRBJ2-7; D unresolved. The CDR3 is 10 residues long. Germline V gene lookup returns CDR1 MNHNS and CDR2 SASEGT. Trimming pared 3 bases from V and 3 bases from J, leaving 0 bases between. CDR3 sequence: CASSDYEQYF. CDR3 coding DNA: TGTGCCAGCAGTGACTACGAGCAGTACTTC.

This chain connects TRBV4-3 to TRBJ2-5; D possibly uses TRBD1 or TRBD2 (5 bases each). The CDR3 extends over 15 amino acids. The germline V and J ends were trimmed by 1 base and 5 bases, with 14 bases remaining between them. Germline values: CDR1 LGHNA, CDR2 YSLEER. The CDR3 here is CASSQAISEGETQYF. The CDR3 nucleotides read TGCGCCAGCAGCCAAGCAATTAGTGAGGGGGAGACCCAGTACTTC.

The rearrangement joins TRBV4-2 to TRBJ2-3, with TRBD2 identical over 9 bases. CDR3 length equals 18 residues. The germline V gene has CDR1 LGHNA and CDR2 YNFKEQ. V lost 0 bases to trimming and J lost 3 bases; unmatched junction nucleotides: 10. CDR3 in DNA: TGTGCCAGCAGCCAAGACGACCCCAGCGGGGGGTTGACAGATACGCAGTATTTT. It translates to CASSQDDPSGGLTDTQYF.

This rearrangement joins TRBV7-9 to TRBJ1-1, with unresolved D. Trimming took 11 bases from V and 4 from J, leaving 11 bases between them. The CDR3 runs to 11 residues. CDR1 is SEHNR, CDR2 FQNEAQ, per germline (reference sequence). This chain's CDR3 is CAGPSATEAFF. CDR3 DNA: TGTGCCGGCCCCTCGGCCACTGAAGCTTTCTTT.

The chain joins TRBV5-6 to TRBJ2-7; D is ambiguous. Germline V gives CDR1 SGHDT, CDR2 YYEEEE. The V end was cut by 3 bases, the J end by 2 bases, with 9 bases between. This CDR3 has 13 residues. The CDR3: CASSSDTAYEQYF. Here the CDR3 DNA reads TGTGCCAGCAGCTCAGACACCGCCTACGAGCAGTACTTC.

This clone appeared once. The rearrangement joins TRBV4-1 to TRBJ1-1; TRBD1 aligns across 8 bases. The CDR3 sequence is 14 residues long. Germline loops: CDR1 MGHRA, CDR2 YSYEKL. The trim removed 4 bases at V and 1 base at J, leaving 2 bases unmatched. CDR3 loop: CASSPTGGNTEAFF. DNA for the CDR3: TGCGCCAGCAGCCCTACAGGGGGGAACACTGAAGCTTTCTTT.

This chain links TRBV9 with TRBJ2-3; 8 bases map to TRBD2. Germline V gene data show CDR1 as SGDLS and CDR2 as YYNGEE. V trimming: 2 bases; J trimming: 6 bases; junction bases outside the gene matches: 17. The CDR3 is 18 residues long. CDR3 loop: CASSVSLGLVTVRDTQYF. DNA of the CDR3: TGTGCCAGCAGCGTTTCACTGGGACTAGTGACCGTAAGGGATACGCAGTATTTT.